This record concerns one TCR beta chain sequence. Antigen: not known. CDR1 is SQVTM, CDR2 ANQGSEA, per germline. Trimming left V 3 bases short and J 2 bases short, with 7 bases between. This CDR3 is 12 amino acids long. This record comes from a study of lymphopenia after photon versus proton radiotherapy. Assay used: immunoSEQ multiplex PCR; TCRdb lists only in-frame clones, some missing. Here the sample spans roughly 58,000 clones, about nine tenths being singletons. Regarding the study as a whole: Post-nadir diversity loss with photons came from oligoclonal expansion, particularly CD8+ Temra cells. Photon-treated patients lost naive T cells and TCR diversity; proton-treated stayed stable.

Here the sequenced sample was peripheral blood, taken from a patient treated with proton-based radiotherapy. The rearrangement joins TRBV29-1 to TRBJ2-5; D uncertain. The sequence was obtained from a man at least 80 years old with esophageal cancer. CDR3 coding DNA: TGCAGCGTTGATACGCGGCAAGAGACCCAGTACTTC. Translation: CSVDTRQETQYF.